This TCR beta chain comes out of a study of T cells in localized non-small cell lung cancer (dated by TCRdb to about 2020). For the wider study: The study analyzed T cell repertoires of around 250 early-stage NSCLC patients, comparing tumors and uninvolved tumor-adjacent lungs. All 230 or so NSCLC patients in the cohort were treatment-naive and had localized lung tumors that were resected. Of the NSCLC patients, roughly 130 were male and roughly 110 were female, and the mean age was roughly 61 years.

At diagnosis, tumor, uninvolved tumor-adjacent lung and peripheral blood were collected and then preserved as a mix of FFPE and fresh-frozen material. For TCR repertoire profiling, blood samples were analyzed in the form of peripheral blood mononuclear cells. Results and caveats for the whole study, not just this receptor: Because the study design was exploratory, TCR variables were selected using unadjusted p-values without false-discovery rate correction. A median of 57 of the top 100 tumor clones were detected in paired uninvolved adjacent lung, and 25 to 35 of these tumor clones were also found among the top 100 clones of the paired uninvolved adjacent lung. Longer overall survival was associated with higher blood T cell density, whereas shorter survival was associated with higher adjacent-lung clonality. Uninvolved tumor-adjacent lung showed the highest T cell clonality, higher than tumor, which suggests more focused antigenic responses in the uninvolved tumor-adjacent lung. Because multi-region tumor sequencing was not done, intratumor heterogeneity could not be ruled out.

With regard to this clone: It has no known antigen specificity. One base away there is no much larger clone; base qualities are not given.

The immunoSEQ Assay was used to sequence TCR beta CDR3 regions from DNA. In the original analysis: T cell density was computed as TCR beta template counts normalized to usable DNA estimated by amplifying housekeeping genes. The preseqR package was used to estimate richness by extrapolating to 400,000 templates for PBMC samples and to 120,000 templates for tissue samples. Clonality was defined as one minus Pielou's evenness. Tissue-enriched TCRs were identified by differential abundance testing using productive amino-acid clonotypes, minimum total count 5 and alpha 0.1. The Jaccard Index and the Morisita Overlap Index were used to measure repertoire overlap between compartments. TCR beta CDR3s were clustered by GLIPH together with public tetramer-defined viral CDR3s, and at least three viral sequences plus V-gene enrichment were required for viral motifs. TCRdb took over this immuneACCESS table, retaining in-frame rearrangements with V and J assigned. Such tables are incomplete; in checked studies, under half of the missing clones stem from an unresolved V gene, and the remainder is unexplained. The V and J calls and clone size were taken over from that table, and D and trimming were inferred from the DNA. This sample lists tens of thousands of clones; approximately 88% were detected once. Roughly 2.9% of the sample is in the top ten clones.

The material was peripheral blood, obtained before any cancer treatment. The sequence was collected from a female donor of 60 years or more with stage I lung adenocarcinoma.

The DNA sequence is given as TGTGCCAGCAGCAGAATTTCCGGACTAGGACCGCAAGAGCAGTACTTC. This encodes CASSRISGLGPQEQYF. This receptor chain uses TRBV5-4 and TRBJ2-7; 7 bases in the middle match TRBD2. From V the trimming removes 4 bases and from J it removes 7 bases, while the gene matches leave 17 bases of the junction unaccounted for. Counted from cysteine to phenylalanine, this CDR3 has 16 amino acids. Only CDR3 DNA is held: 48 bases, read in frame from base 1. CDR1 and CDR2 are read off the germline V gene (reference sequence) as SGHNT and YYREEE.